The 20 T cell receptor beta chains given below trace back to one sample, sequenced in a study of sequential checkpoint blockade in melanoma. The treatment here: randomized to nivolumab then ipilimumab (arm A) or the reverse (arm B). Clones were read by immunoSEQ multiplex PCR, and TCRdb kept only the in-frame ones, dropping some. The sample records 20,000 or so clones, about two thirds being singletons. This specimen consisted of CD8+ T cells sorted from blood (inferred from file names), obtained from a patient given nivolumab and ipilimumab in sequence. These receptors were collected from a human donor with melanoma.

This rearrangement joins TRBV19 to TRBJ2-7, with TRBD1 matching over 8 bases. The CDR3 is made up of 14 amino acids. V dropped 6 bases and J dropped 1; count of bases not matched to a gene: 5. The germline V gene has CDR1 LNHDA and CDR2 SQIVND (reference sequence). In DNA, the CDR3 is TGTGCCAGTAGCGCCGGACAGGGATCCTACGAGCAGTACTTC. Its protein is CASSAGQGSYEQYF.

By frequency in the sample, this clone is medium-sized. The rearrangement joins TRBV7-2 to TRBJ2-7, with 9 nucleotides matching TRBD2. This CDR3 has 16 amino acids. V was pared by 0 bases and J by 3 bases, with 6 bases of the junction left unmatched. Germline V CDR1 and CDR2: SGHTA, FQGNSA. For the CDR3, the DNA is TGTGCCAGCAGCTTAGCCTTTTATAGCGGGAGCTACGAGCAGTACTTC. Amino acids: CASSLAFYSGSYEQYF.

The chain couples TRBV11-2 to TRBJ1-2, with TRBD1 matching 9 bases. V shed 4 bases, J shed 5 bases, and the junction held 14 bases outside the gene matches. The CDR3 contains 17 residues. The V gene's germline CDR1 is SGHAT and CDR2 FQNNGV. The CDR3 spells CASSSEQKGQGIYGYTF. DNA of the CDR3: TGTGCCAGCAGCTCCGAACAAAAGGGACAGGGAATTTATGGCTACACCTTC.

The chain has TRBV2 and TRBJ1-2; TRBD1 aligns across 10 bases. The length of the CDR3 is 17 residues. Unmatched junction bases numbered 8, after V lost 4 bases and J lost 0 bases. Germline loops: CDR1 SNHLY, CDR2 FYNNEI. The CDR3 sequence: CASSGPGTGDSNYGYTF. CDR3 coding DNA: TGTGCCAGCAGTGGGCCCGGGACAGGGGATTCTAACTATGGCTACACCTTC.

This clone occurred a few times. The chain combines TRBV28 with TRBJ2-1; TRBD1 is a possible D gene (7 bases). V lost 3 bases, J lost 8 bases, and 26 bases lay in between. The CDR3 covers 18 residues. Looked up from germline, CDR1 is MDHEN and CDR2 is SYDVKM. The CDR3 loop is CASSFPQEGQEGGDEQFF. CDR3 bases: TGTGCCAGCAGTTTCCCTCAGGAAGGACAGGAGGGCGGGGATGAGCAGTTCTTC.

The CDR3 DNA is TGTGCCAGCAGTTTAGGACAGGGGGCAGGCTACACCTTC. It translates to CASSLGQGAGYTF. V and J are TRBV28 and TRBJ1-2, with TRBD1 matching over 11 bases. V shed 2 bases and J 8 bases; nucleotides not matched to a gene: 1. CDR3 length: 13 amino acids. From germline, CDR1 is MDHEN and CDR2 SYDVKM.

The V gene is TRBV10-3, the J gene TRBJ1-2, with 8 nucleotides matching TRBD1. The germline V gene encodes CDR1 ENHRY and CDR2 SYGVKD. This CDR3 comprises 15 residues. V shed 4 bases, J shed 1 base, and the junction held 5 bases outside the gene matches. This CDR3 reads CAISVRTGINYGYTF. DNA of the CDR3: TGTGCCATCAGTGTAAGGACAGGGATTAACTATGGCTACACCTTC.

This chain links TRBV6-4 with TRBJ2-2; no definite D call. From germline, CDR1 is MRHNA and CDR2 SNTAGT. The CDR3 is 14 amino acids. V was pared by 3 bases and J by 4 bases, with 9 bases between. CDR3 loop: CASSDRPGTGELFF. DNA of the CDR3: TGTGCCAGCAGTGATAGGCCGGGCACCGGGGAGCTGTTTTTT.

This clone is medium-sized in the sample. The chain carries TRBV7-9 and TRBJ2-1; 7 bases fit TRBD2. Germline V gene data show CDR1 as SEHNR and CDR2 as FQNEAQ (reference sequence). Germline trimming cut 1 base from V and 1 base from J; bases unmatched to any gene: 1. The length of the CDR3 is 15 residues. The CDR3 region is CASSLDGGSYNEQFF. In DNA, the CDR3 is TGTGCCAGCAGCTTAGACGGGGGGTCCTACAATGAGCAGTTCTTC.

This chain connects TRBV27 to TRBJ1-1; 8 positions agree with TRBD1. This CDR3 is 15 amino acids long. Germline CDR1 is MNHEY and CDR2 is SMNVEV (reference sequence). Losses at the gene ends were 6 bases for V and 0 bases for J; bases not matched to a gene: 6. The CDR3 is CASSPWGQVNTEAFF. The DNA for the CDR3 is TGTGCCAGCAGCCCGTGGGGACAGGTGAACACTGAAGCTTTCTTT.

This clone was found once. The genes are TRBV13 and TRBJ2-7; D gene ambiguous. The ends were cut back, 2 bases at V and 3 bases at J, with 5 bases in the middle. The CDR3 covers 12 residues. The germline V gene has CDR1 PRHDT and CDR2 FYEKMQ (reference sequence). In DNA form, the CDR3 reads TGTGCCAGCAGCTTACCAGGCTACGAGCAGTACTTC. Amino acid sequence: CASSLPGYEQYF. Variable domain in full (rest from reference TRBV13 and TRBJ2-7): AAGVIQSPRHLIKEKRETATLKCYPIPRHDTVYWYQQGPGQDPQFLISFYEKMQSDKGSIPDRFSAQQFSDYHSELNMSSLELGDSALYFCASSLPGYEQYFGPGTRLTVT.

This chain joins TRBV28 and TRBJ1-5, with a tentative D call TRBD1 (5 bases). CDR3 length: 12 amino acids. Trimming took 8 bases from V and 10 from J, leaving 15 bases between them. Germline loops: CDR1 MDHEN, CDR2 SYDVKM. The DNA for the CDR3 is TGTGCCAGCGTACCTCCAAGGGGCCCCCAGCATTTT. Protein: CASVPPRGPQHF.

The V call is TRBV18, the J call TRBJ1-4; no reliable D call. This CDR3 has 14 residues. Germline CDR1 and CDR2: KGHSH and LQKENI. The V and J ends lost 2 bases and 0 bases respectively, with 4 bases between them. The CDR3 coding sequence is TGTGCCAGCTCACCATCAGCAACTAATGAAAAACTGTTTTTT. It specifies CASSPSATNEKLFF.

The V and J genes are TRBV19 and TRBJ2-5; the match to TRBD2 covers 10 bases. The CDR3 has 14 residues. Looked up from germline, CDR1 is LNHDA and CDR2 is SQIVND (reference sequence). V shed 2 bases, J shed 13 bases, and the junction held 10 bases outside the gene matches. The CDR3 reads CASSISAGGPSPYF. The CDR3 DNA reads TGTGCCAGTAGTATATCAGCGGGAGGGCCTTCGCCGTACTTC.

By sample share, this clone is large. This CDR3 is also generated by other DNA sequences in the sample. This chain joins TRBV27 and TRBJ2-7; TRBD1 matches at 10 bases. The ends lost 8 bases at V and 0 bases at J; junction bases unmatched: 4. This CDR3 has 14 residues. Germline loops: CDR1 MNHEY, CDR2 SMNVEV (reference sequence). The CDR3 sequence: CASSGQGSSYEQYF. CDR3 nucleotide sequence: TGTGCCAGCTCGGGACAGGGGAGCTCCTACGAGCAGTACTTC.

The chain is built from TRBV7-9 and TRBJ2-2, with D uncertain. Between the trimmed V and J ends, which lost 1 base and 3 bases, there was a span of 9 bases. Germline V gives CDR1 SEHNR, CDR2 FQNEAQ (reference sequence). This CDR3 contains 15 residues. CDR3 region: CASSLGSRDTGELFF. CDR3 sequence (DNA): TGTGCCAGCAGCTTAGGTTCCCGGGACACCGGGGAGCTGTTTTTT. The full variable domain, with the rest looked up from reference TRBV7-9 and TRBJ2-2, is DTGVSQNPRHKITKRGQNVTFRCDPISEHNRLYWYRQTLGQGPEFLTYFQNEAQLEKSRLLSDRFSAERPKGSFSTLEIQRTEQGDSAMYLCASSLGSRDTGELFFGEGSRLTVL.

Only one count was recorded for this clone. The same CDR3 can be traced to other DNA sequences in this sample. The genes are TRBV25-1 and TRBJ2-7; the match to TRBD1 covers 7 bases. CDR1 MGHDK and CDR2 SYGVNS come from the germline V gene. This CDR3 has 14 amino acids. V trimming: 9 bases; J trimming: 3 bases; junction bases outside the gene matches: 11. In DNA form, the CDR3 reads TGTGCCAGTAGGGGGCATGGGGGACACTACGAGCAGTACTTC. This codes for CASRGHGGHYEQYF.

The chain carries TRBV10-2 and TRBJ2-6, with 9 bases identical to TRBD1. Germline-derived CDR1 and CDR2 are WSHSY and SAAADI. Trimming removed 6 bases from V and 1 base from J; junction bases left unmatched: 10. The CDR3 length is 18 residues. The CDR3 coding sequence is TGCGCCAGCAGCGCTATGACAGGGGGGGGATCTGGGGCCAACGTCCTGACTTTC. It is translated as CASSAMTGGGSGANVLTF.

The sample holds a few counts of this clone. Given a far larger clone just one base away, this is likely a sequencing read error. Other nucleotide sequences from this sample produce the same CDR3. This rearrangement joins TRBV19 to TRBJ2-7; a weak D match, TRBD1 (6 bases). This CDR3 is built from 15 residues. Germline V lookup: CDR1 LNHDA, CDR2 SQIVND (reference sequence). V was cut by 5 bases and J by 5 bases, with 19 bases left in between. CDR3 nucleotide sequence: TGTGCCAGTAGTCTCGTGACAGGCGCGGTCCACGAGCAGTACTTC. Protein product: CASSLVTGAVHEQYF.

This clone is termed large (0.1 to 1%). The sample carries other DNA sequences with the same CDR3. The chain carries TRBV6-5 and TRBJ1-2; 7 bases are a match to TRBD1. CDR1 is MNHEY, CDR2 SVGAGI, per germline. This CDR3 contains 15 residues. The V and J ends lost 5 bases and 7 bases, in that order; junction bases with no gene match: 13. CDR3: CASSTRTGRAAGYTF. Here the CDR3 DNA reads TGTGCCAGCAGTACCAGGACAGGAAGGGCGGCTGGCTACACCTTC.